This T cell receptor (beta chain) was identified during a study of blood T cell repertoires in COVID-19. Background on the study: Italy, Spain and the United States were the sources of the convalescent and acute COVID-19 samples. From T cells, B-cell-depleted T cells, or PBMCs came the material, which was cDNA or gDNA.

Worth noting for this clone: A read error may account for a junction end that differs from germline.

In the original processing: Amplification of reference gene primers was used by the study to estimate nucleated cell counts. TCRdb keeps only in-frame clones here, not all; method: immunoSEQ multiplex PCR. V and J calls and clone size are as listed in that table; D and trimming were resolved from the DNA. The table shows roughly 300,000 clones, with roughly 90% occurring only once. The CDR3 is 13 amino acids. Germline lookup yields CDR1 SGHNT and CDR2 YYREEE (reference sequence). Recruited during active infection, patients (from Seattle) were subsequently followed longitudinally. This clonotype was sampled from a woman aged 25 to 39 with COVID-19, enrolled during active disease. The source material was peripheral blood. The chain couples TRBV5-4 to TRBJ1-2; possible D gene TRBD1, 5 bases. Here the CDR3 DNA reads TGTGCCAGCAGGGGGGAGGGCGGGCCCCACGTGATCTTC. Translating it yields CASRGEGGPHVIF.